The clone carrying this T cell receptor (beta chain) was detected a few times. Its antigen is undetermined. Germline CDR1 is SGHRS and CDR2 is YFSETQ. The CDR3 covers 14 residues. Trimming took off 0 bases at V and 5 bases at J, with 11 bases between the two ends. The data belong to a study of T-cell memory formation after mild COVID-19. Findings and limits, study-wide: Among contracting clones, CD4+ were mainly CM/EM and CD8+ enriched in EMRA. Clones contracting day 15 to 85 were balanced CD4/CD8; later expanders leaned CD4+.

5'RACE with constant-segment primers built TCRalpha and TCRbeta cDNA libraries with UMIs. TCRdb re-called the 5' RACE reads with MiXCR, one entry per CDR3 protein. Of about 410,000 distinct CDR3 sequences listed, around 17% were seen once; the top ten hold 20% to 25%. Sequenced sample: PBMCs or a T cell subset sorted from them (not recorded which). This TCR came from a man aged 18 to 29 who had mild COVID-19 (a few samples of this study predate the infection). Cell type and time point are not known. V and J are TRBV5-1 and TRBJ2-5, with a tentative D call TRBD2 (6 bases). CDR3 DNA: TGCGCCAGCAGCTTGGGCGCCGCGGGGGAGACCCAGTACTTC. This translates into CASSLGAAGETQYF.